The entry that follows covers one T cell receptor (beta chain) sequence. Antigen: not known. The identical CDR3 is also encoded by other nucleotide sequences in the sample. The data originate from a study of metastatic and nonmetastatic thyroid tumors. Study background: Repertoires from malignant and benign thyroid patients were compared across blood and tumor or nodule tissue.

Study results and caveats: A significant increase in TCR beta diversity was reportedly seen in malignant thyroid tumors relative to benign nodules, in blood and tumor.

How the authors handled the data: Variation in CDR3 across clinicopathological groups served as the basis for constructing a distant-metastasis classifier in papillary thyroid cancer. TCRdb re-called the PCR reads through MiXCR. In this record, the V and J calls reflect TCRdb's handling and not the investigators' own analysis. This table holds 43,000 or so clones, 4% found once. Patients were all untreated before their thyroid surgery. The CDR3 length is 16 residues. With V trimmed by 5 bases and J by 8 bases, 16 bases remained unmatched. Germline V gives CDR1 SGHRS, CDR2 YFSETQ. Sequenced material: blood. V is TRBV5-1 and J is TRBJ2-3; 8 nucleotides line up with TRBD1. This clonotype originated in a female donor with papillary thyroid cancer or a benign thyroid nodule (not recorded which). Some clones in this sample may be carry-over from other donors' samples. As DNA, the CDR3 is TGCGCCAGCAGATTACCCGGGACAGGCGTTCGGGGTACGCAGTATTTT. Its protein product is CASRLPGTGVRGTQYF.